The 6 T cell receptor beta chains in this list originate from one sample, sequenced in a study of T cells in Graves' hyperthyroidism and ophthalmopathy. RNA transcripts yielded amplified TCR beta CDR3 regions. When the TCR CDR3 underwent first-round RT-PCR, the HTBI primer set was used. TCRdb itself ran the multiplex PCR reads through MiXCR, one entry per CDR3 protein. The top ten hold approximately 14% of the sample, which has about 420,000 distinct CDR3 sequences, less than 20% seen once. The material sequenced was blood. The receptors stem from a woman aged 18-30 years with Graves' hyperthyroidism.

This clonotype was seen at least ten times. The chain uses TRBV15 and TRBJ2-3, with 11 bases matching TRBD2. This CDR3 is 18 amino acids long. The V and J ends lost 4 bases and 3 bases, in that order; junction bases with no gene match: 12. From germline, CDR1 is LNHNV and CDR2 YYDKDF (reference sequence). The CDR3 sequence: CATSNPYSGRAATDTQYF. CDR3 DNA: TGTGCCACCAGCAACCCATATAGCGGGAGGGCCGCGACAGATACGCAGTATTTT.

This clonotype was found many times. The chain uses TRBV7-8 and TRBJ2-5; 14 bases map to TRBD2. This CDR3 is 17 amino acids long. Germline V gives CDR1 SGHVS, CDR2 FQNEAQ. V shed 10 bases and J 2 bases; nucleotides not matched to a gene: 12. This CDR3 is CAILTSGGAEGQETQYF. CDR3 coding DNA: TGTGCCATCCTGACTAGCGGGGGGGCCGAGGGGCAAGAGACCCAGTACTTC.

This clonotype was counted only a few times. V gene TRBV5-6 combines with J gene TRBJ1-1; 9 bases match TRBD1. The V gene end was trimmed by 2 bases and the J gene end by 1 base; junction bases not matched to a gene: 3. The CDR3 length is 15 residues. The germline gives CDR1 SGHDT, CDR2 YYEEEE. The CDR3 DNA reads TGTGCCAGCAGCTTTTCGGACAGGGGGAACACTGAAGCTTTCTTT. Translated: CASSFSDRGNTEAFF.

There are many counts of this clonotype. The V and J genes are TRBV27 and TRBJ1-1; D gene uncertain. V lost 4 bases to trimming and J lost 1 base, with 10 bases between them. Per the germline V gene, CDR1 is MNHEY and CDR2 is SMNVEV (reference sequence). The CDR3 has 14 amino acids. The CDR3 bases are TGTGCCAGCAGTTCCCGGAGGGCGAACACTGAAGCTTTCTTT. Its protein product is CASSSRRANTEAFF.

This clonotype has a count of ten or more. The chain recombines TRBV7-9 with TRBJ1-1; D remains unclear. This CDR3 has 12 residues. V was cut by 6 bases and J by 11 bases, with 16 bases left in between. CDR1 and CDR2 (germline): SEHNR, FQNEAQ (reference sequence). The CDR3 DNA is TGTGCCAGCAGTCGTCGGCGGTTGGGGGCTTTCTTT. Translated: CASSRRRLGAFF.

There are a few counts of this clonotype. The rearrangement links TRBV2 to TRBJ1-1; 12 positions agree with TRBD1. Trimming at V came to 6 bases and at J to 5 bases, leaving 10 bases not matched to a gene. The CDR3 has 16 residues. Germline values: CDR1 SNHLY, CDR2 FYNNEI. For the CDR3, the DNA is TGTGCCAGCAGAGAGCGGGACAGGGGGCCTTGGACTGAAGCTTTCTTT. Protein product: CASRERDRGPWTEAFF. The full variable domain, rest sourced from reference TRBV2 and TRBJ1-1, is EPEVTQTPSHQVTQMGQEVILRCVPISNHLYFYWYRQILGQKVEFLVSFYNNEISEKSEIFDDQFSVERPDGSNFTLKIRSTKLEDSAMYFCASRERDRGPWTEAFFGQGTRLTVV.